The TCR beta chain under discussion was sequenced for a study of T cells after yellow fever vaccination. Looking at the study overall: Fractions with few cells were prepared using SMART-Seq v4 Ultra Low Input.

Study findings and constraints: CD4 and CD8 compartments shared a small share of clonotypes. Reappearance after the booster was observed for most primary-vaccination clones (roughly 97% CD4, less than 90% CD8).

TCR cDNA, made by 5'RACE template switching, carried an added universal primer site and UMIs. One entry per CDR3 protein, called by TCRdb with MiXCR from the 5' RACE reads. The sample lists 550,000 to 750,000 distinct CDR3 sequences, roughly 13% occurring once. Of note for this clonotype: Its antigen is as yet unknown.

The source was PBMCs, collected on the day of the yellow fever booster vaccination. This TCR came from a man aged 25 to 45 who received the YFV17D yellow fever vaccine.

The CDR3 spells CASSATASEHGYTF. The CDR3, as DNA: TGTGCCAGTAGCGCTACCGCCTCGGAGCATGGCTACACCTTC. The genes are TRBV19 and TRBJ1-2; no definite D call. The CDR3 sequence is 14 residues long. Per the germline V gene, CDR1 is LNHDA and CDR2 is SQIVND (reference sequence). The ends were cut back, 6 bases at V and 6 bases at J, with 17 bases in the middle.